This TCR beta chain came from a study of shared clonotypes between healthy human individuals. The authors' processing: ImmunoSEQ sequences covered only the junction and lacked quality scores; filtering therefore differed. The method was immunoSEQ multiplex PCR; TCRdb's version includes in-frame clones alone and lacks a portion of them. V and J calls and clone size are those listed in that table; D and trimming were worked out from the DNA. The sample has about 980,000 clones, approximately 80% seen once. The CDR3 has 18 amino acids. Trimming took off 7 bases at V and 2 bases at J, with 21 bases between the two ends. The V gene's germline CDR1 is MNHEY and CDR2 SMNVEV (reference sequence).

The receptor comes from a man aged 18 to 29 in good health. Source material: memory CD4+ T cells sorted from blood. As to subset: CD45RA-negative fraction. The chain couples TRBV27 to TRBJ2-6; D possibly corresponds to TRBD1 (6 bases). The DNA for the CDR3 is TGTGCCAGCACCGGCACAGGGTCCCCTAAACCTGGGGCCAACGTCCTGACTTTC. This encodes CASTGTGSPKPGANVLTF.